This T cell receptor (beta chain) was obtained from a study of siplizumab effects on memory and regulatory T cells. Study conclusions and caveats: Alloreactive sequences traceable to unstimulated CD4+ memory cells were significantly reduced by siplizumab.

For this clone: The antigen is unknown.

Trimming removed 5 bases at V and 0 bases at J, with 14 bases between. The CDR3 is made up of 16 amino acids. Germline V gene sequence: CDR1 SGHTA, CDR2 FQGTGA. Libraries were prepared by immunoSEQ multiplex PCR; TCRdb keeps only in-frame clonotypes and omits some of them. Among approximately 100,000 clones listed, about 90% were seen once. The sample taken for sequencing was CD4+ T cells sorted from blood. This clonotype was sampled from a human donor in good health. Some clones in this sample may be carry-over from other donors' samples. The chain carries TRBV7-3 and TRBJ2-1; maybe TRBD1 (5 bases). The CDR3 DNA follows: TGTGCCAGCAGCCCCTCGAACCAGGGCTCCTACAATGAGCAGTTCTTC. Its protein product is CASSPSNQGSYNEQFF.